This TCR beta chain was profiled in a study of identical twins. CDR3 length: 17 residues. The germline V gene has CDR1 LGHNT and CDR2 FRNRAP. The trim removed 4 bases at V and 0 bases at J, leaving 10 bases unmatched. Overall study findings and caveats: Partial confounding of zero-insertion analyses by invariant MAIT and iNKT cells was possible. Abundant beta clonotypes from cord blood had fewer insertions, unlike memory repertoires, which showed none. In beta out-of-frame sequences, the excess sharing between twins was weaker.

cDNA carried unique molecular identifiers, and a universal primer site was added by template switching. TCRdb itself ran the 5' RACE reads through MiXCR, one entry per CDR3 protein. The sample shows approximately 890,000 distinct CDR3 sequences, over 9% of them seen only once. The sample holds a few counts of this clonotype. Its antigen is as yet unknown. The same data also went into a second study, on yellow fever vaccine responses in identical twins.

The chain couples TRBV12-5 to TRBJ1-1; 8 nucleotides match TRBD1. Sequencing was performed on PBMCs. This TCR was sampled from a woman under 30 in good health. CDR3 loop: CASGSRSGGNMNTEAFF. CDR3 DNA sequence: TGTGCTAGTGGTTCCCGTTCAGGGGGCAATATGAACACTGAAGCTTTCTTT.